This T cell receptor beta chain was observed in a study of shared clonotypes between healthy human individuals. The CDR3 consists of 15 residues. V lost 5 bases and J lost 4, with 17 bases in between. Germline V gene lookup returns CDR1 SGHNT and CDR2 YYREEE (reference sequence). Assay used: immunoSEQ multiplex PCR; TCRdb lists only in-frame clones, some missing. The sample records just over 2,000,000 clones, 90% to 95% being singletons. The clonotype originates from a man aged 18 to 30 in good health. The chain has TRBV5-4 and TRBJ2-3, with D perhaps TRBD1 or TRBD2 (7 bases each). Sample: naive CD4+ T cells sorted from blood. Subset defined: CD45RA+ positively selected. The CDR3: CASRWGGGQADTQYF. The CDR3 nucleotides read TGTGCCAGCAGGTGGGGAGGGGGCCAGGCAGATACGCAGTATTTT.